This is a list of T cell receptor beta chains from one sample in a study of cytomegalovirus exposure and HLA in healthy donors. TCRdb's table, derived via immunoSEQ multiplex PCR, lists solely in-frame clones and lacks some. The sample holds 90,000 to 150,000 clones, around 76% seen once. Sequencing was carried out using PBMCs. These receptors came from a man between 50 and 59 years old in good health and CMV-seropositive. CDR3s leave out the opening cysteine and the closing phenylalanine or tryptophan.

V gene	J gene	CDR3 protein
TRBV19	TRBJ1-1	ASSIDPRRVNTEAF
TRBV7-9	TRBJ2-7	SSSLVRDSYEQY
TRBV5-1	TRBJ1-2	ASSPLTGEGNYGYT
TRBV5-4	TRBJ2-7	ASSLAGLAGEQY
TRBV5-1	TRBJ1-1	ASSVDHRDEAF
TRBV2	TRBJ1-2	ASSEEGTAHGYT
TRBV2	TRBJ2-5	ASTARGAYQETQY
TRBV19	TRBJ2-7	ASSIRLAGLAYEQY
TRBV6-5	TRBJ2-3	ASSYTGAPSTDTQY
TRBV7-8	TRBJ1-6	ASVRGTHNSPLH
TRBV29-1	TRBJ1-2	TSRKVGGDGYT
TRBV7-9	TRBJ2-2	ASSPRDSSNTGELF
TRBV4-1	TRBJ2-7	ASSPYGRDEQY
TRBV7-6	TRBJ2-1	ASSLETYYNEQF
TRBV19	TRBJ1-2	ASSTSLTGGFYGYT
TRBV5-1	TRBJ2-6	ASSLALGHRGGANVLT
TRBV5-1	TRBJ2-1	ASSFGGSYNEQF
TRBV5-4	TRBJ2-5	ASSLGIGEETQY
TRBV6-6	TRBJ1-4	ASSYGQGSEKLF
TRBV14	TRBJ1-2	ASSQSRGEGYT
TRBV10-1	TRBJ2-7	ASSSTGTGTDEQY
TRBV5-1	TRBJ2-6	ASSSQRGPGLAGVGANVLT
TRBV6-1	TRBJ2-1	ASSVVRTGGNEQF